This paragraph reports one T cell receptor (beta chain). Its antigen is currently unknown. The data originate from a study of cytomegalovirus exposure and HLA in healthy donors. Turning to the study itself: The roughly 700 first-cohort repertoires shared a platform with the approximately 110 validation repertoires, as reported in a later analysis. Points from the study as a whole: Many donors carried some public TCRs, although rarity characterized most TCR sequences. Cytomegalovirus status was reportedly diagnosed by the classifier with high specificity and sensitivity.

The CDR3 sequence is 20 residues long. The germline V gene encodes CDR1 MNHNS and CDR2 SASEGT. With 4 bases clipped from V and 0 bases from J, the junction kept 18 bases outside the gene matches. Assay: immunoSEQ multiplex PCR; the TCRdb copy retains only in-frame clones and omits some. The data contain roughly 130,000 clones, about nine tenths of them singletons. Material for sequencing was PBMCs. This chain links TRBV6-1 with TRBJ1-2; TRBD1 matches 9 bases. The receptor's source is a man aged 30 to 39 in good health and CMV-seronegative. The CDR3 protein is CASSGPRGGQGMGANYGYTF. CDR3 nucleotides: TGTGCCAGCAGTGGTCCCCGGGGGGGACAGGGTATGGGAGCTAACTATGGCTACACCTTC.